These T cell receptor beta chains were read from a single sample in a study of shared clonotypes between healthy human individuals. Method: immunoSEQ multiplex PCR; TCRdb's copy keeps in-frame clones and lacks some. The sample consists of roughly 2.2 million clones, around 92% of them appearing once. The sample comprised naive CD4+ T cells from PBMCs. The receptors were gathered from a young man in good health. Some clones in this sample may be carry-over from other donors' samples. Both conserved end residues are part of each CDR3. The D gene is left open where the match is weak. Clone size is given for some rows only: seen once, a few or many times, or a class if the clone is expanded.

DNA: TGCAGCGTTAGAAGGAACACTGAAGCTTTCTTT
CDR3: CSVRRNTEAFF
J: TRBJ1-1
size: .
V: TRBV29-1
D: .

DNA: TGTGCCAGCAGCCCAAGGGGGGTGGAGACCCAGTACTTC
CDR3: CASSPRGVETQYF
J: TRBJ2-5
size: .
V: TRBV7-3
D: .

DNA: TGCGCCAGCAGCTTGACGCAGGGCCTGAACACTGAAGCTTTCTTT
CDR3: CASSLTQGLNTEAFF
J: TRBJ1-1
size: .
V: TRBV5-1
D: .

DNA: TGTGCCAGCAGTGAATCAAGGGACAACTATGGCTACACCTTC
CDR3: CASSESRDNYGYTF
J: TRBJ1-2
size: .
V: TRBV25-1
D: .

DNA: TGTGCCAGTAGTATAACCCCGACAGGGATACCTGAAGCTTTCTTT
CDR3: CASSITPTGIPEAFF
J: TRBJ1-1
size: .
V: TRBV19
D: TRBD1

DNA: TGTGCCAGCAGCGCCGACAGGGTCCAAGAGACCCAGTACTTC
CDR3: CASSADRVQETQYF
J: TRBJ2-5
size: .
V: TRBV11-2
D: TRBD1

DNA: TGCAGCGCCCTGAGCTTGGGGGGTACTTCCTACAATGAGCAGTTCTTC
CDR3: CSALSLGGTSYNEQFF
J: TRBJ2-1
size: .
V: TRBV29-1
D: .

DNA: TGTGCCAGCAGTTTGACGCAGACCTTTAGCAATCAGCCCCAGCATTTT
CDR3: CASSLTQTFSNQPQHF
J: TRBJ1-5
size: .
V: TRBV28
D: .

DNA: TGTGCCAGCAGTGAAATGGGACTAGCGGGAAATAATGAGCAGTTCTTC
CDR3: CASSEMGLAGNNEQFF
J: TRBJ2-1
size: once
V: TRBV2
D: TRBD2

DNA: TGTGCCATCAGTGATGGGACAGGAGGGCAGTACTTC
CDR3: CAISDGTGGQYF
J: TRBJ2-7
size: .
V: TRBV10-3
D: TRBD1

DNA: TGCGCCAGCAGCCCACAGGTGCGGCCCAACACTGAAGCTTTCTTT
CDR3: CASSPQVRPNTEAFF
J: TRBJ1-1
size: .
V: TRBV5-1
D: .

DNA: TGTGCCAGCACAGCGGGAGGGACCAGCCCATACAATGAGCAGTTCTTC
CDR3: CASTAGGTSPYNEQFF
J: TRBJ2-1
size: .
V: TRBV2
D: TRBD2

DNA: TGCGCCAGCAGTTACTCTGCAGGGAAGTCCTACGAGCAGTACTTC
CDR3: CASSYSAGKSYEQYF
J: TRBJ2-7
size: .
V: TRBV6-5
D: .

DNA: TGTGCCAGCACCTTAGGACAGGGGAAGGACACTGAAGCTTTCTTT
CDR3: CASTLGQGKDTEAFF
J: TRBJ1-1
size: few
V: TRBV7-9
D: TRBD1

DNA: TGTGCCAGCAGCTCCCGGGACCCCTACGAGCAGTACTTC
CDR3: CASSSRDPYEQYF
J: TRBJ2-7
size: .
V: TRBV5-5
D: .

DNA: TGTGCCAGCAGGGCCCCCGGTACAAACACTGAAGCTTTCTTT
CDR3: CASRAPGTNTEAFF
J: TRBJ1-1
size: .
V: TRBV25-1
D: .

DNA: TGTGCCAGCAGTCCCGACGTAGGCACGGGAAACACCATATATTTT
CDR3: CASSPDVGTGNTIYF
J: TRBJ1-3
size: .
V: TRBV7-2
D: .

DNA: TGCGCCAGCAGCTTGGGTTATGGCTTTGGGGGGACAGATACGCAGTATTTT
CDR3: CASSLGYGFGGTDTQYF
J: TRBJ2-3
size: .
V: TRBV5-1
D: .

DNA: TGTGCCATCAGTGATTCCACAGGGAAAAAGTTTTTACGGCAGTACTTC
CDR3: CAISDSTGKKFLRQYF
J: TRBJ2-7
size: once
V: TRBV10-3
D: .

DNA: TGTGCCAGCAGCCCAGCCGGCCTGTTCGAGTTCTTC
CDR3: CASSPAGLFEFF
J: TRBJ2-1
size: .
V: TRBV7-9
D: .

DNA: TGTGCCAGCAGCAAAGAGGGGGGAGAAGCTTTCTTT
CDR3: CASSKEGGEAFF
J: TRBJ1-1
size: .
V: TRBV21-1
D: .

DNA: TGTGCCAGCAGCCTAAGGGCGGGGGGCGAGACCCAGTACTTC
CDR3: CASSLRAGGETQYF
J: TRBJ2-5
size: .
V: TRBV7-3
D: TRBD2

DNA: TGTGCCAGCAGCTTACCAAGCGCGACAGGGATATATTTGCCCCAGCATTTT
CDR3: CASSLPSATGIYLPQHF
J: TRBJ1-5
size: .
V: TRBV7-4
D: TRBD1

DNA: TGCGCCAGCAGTGCCGGGACCGGGGTGAGGGCTGGCTACACCTTC
CDR3: CASSAGTGVRAGYTF
J: TRBJ1-2
size: .
V: TRBV10-2
D: .

DNA: TGTGCCAGCACCCTAACAACGGGAGGGCCTTCAGATACGCAGTATTTT
CDR3: CASTLTTGGPSDTQYF
J: TRBJ2-3
size: .
V: TRBV4-2
D: TRBD2

DNA: TGTGCCAGCAGCTTATACCTGCCTGAAGCTTTCTTT
CDR3: CASSLYLPEAFF
J: TRBJ1-1
size: .
V: TRBV11-2
D: .

DNA: TGTGCCAGCAGCTTCTTGGGGGTTAATGAAAAACTGTTTTTT
CDR3: CASSFLGVNEKLFF
J: TRBJ1-4
size: .
V: TRBV7-8
D: .

DNA: TGTGCCAGCACCCAGGGGGCAACTAACTATGGCTACACCTTC
CDR3: CASTQGATNYGYTF
J: TRBJ1-2
size: .
V: TRBV28
D: TRBD1

DNA: TGCGCCAGCAGCTTATCAGGGGACTCTGGGGCCAACGTCCTGACTTTC
CDR3: CASSLSGDSGANVLTF
J: TRBJ2-6
size: .
V: TRBV5-1
D: .

DNA: TGCGCCAGCAGCCCCATACAGGGAGATAATGAGCAGTTCTTC
CDR3: CASSPIQGDNEQFF
J: TRBJ2-1
size: .
V: TRBV5-1
D: .

DNA: TGTGCCAGCAGCTTGGGGCAGGTAACCTACAATGAGCAGTTCTTC
CDR3: CASSLGQVTYNEQFF
J: TRBJ2-1
size: .
V: TRBV5-5
D: .

DNA: TGTGCCAGCAGCTTGAGGGGACAGGGGACCAATCAGCCCCAGCATTTT
CDR3: CASSLRGQGTNQPQHF
J: TRBJ1-5
size: .
V: TRBV5-8
D: TRBD1